This T cell receptor beta chain originates from a study of blood T cell repertoires in COVID-19 (dated by TCRdb to between 2020 and 2021). Regarding the complete study: Collaborator samples came from the United States, Italy and Spain and covered acute and convalescent phases of COVID-19. Where available, HLA class I and class II types were obtained from metadata supplied by the sample provider rather than from assay-based typing. The prospective study material was composed of cDNA or gDNA derived from T cells, B-cell-depleted T cells, or PBMCs. Samples came from the ongoing ImmuneRACE study (first 160 participants) plus 1,254 subjects from 6 global collaborators. The repertoires were made available in a free public database intended to serve as a resource for research on the immune response to SARS-CoV-2. Nearly every sample came with metadata listing a de-identified subject ID, COVID-19 status, age in years and sex. Subjects who had been exposed to COVID-19, were actively infected with it, or had recovered from it provided the deeply sampled blood TCRbeta repertoires that made up the dataset.

TCRbeta CDR3 regions were amplified from genomic DNA by means of the immunoSEQ Assay, a bias-controlled multiplex PCR. From the authors' description of their analysis: Within the assay, amplification of reference gene primers was used to estimate how many nucleated cells each sample contained. To quantify the absolute abundance of each unique TCRbeta CDR3 rearrangement, sequence reads were collapsed and filtered. For each sample, productive Simpson clonality was calculated as the square root of Simpson's diversity index across productive rearrangements. TCRdb limited this immuneACCESS table to in-frame rearrangements with V and J called. A share of clones is missing; checked studies link under half to unresolved V genes, and the rest is unexplained. That table furnishes V, J and clone size, whereas the DNA furnished D and trimming. Present in this sample are approximately 160,000 clones, roughly 80% of which were seen just once. The ten most abundant clones make up 2.5% to 3.5% of the sample.

The CDR3 contains 16 residues, cysteine and phenylalanine counted. Only the CDR3 part of the read is kept: 48 bases, read in frame from the first base. The germline V gene specifies MNHEY as CDR1 and SVGAGI as CDR2. Clipping removes 0 bases from V and 4 bases from J, with 0 as the unmatched junction base count. Whole blood was collected in K2EDTA tubes by collaborating institutions according to the institutions' own protocols. For TCRbeta analysis, collaborators shipped samples as frozen whole blood, isolated PBMCs, or DNA extracted from either of those sample types. Points on this clone: Which antigen it targets is not known. No much larger clone is present one base from it, and per-base qualities are unavailable.

What the study reported, not specific to this receptor: The quantity of clinical and demographic metadata differed by source and by participant and was supplied without curation.

In this chain, TRBV6-5 is recombined with TRBJ1-6; 10 middle bases align to TRBD1. The sequenced sample consisted of peripheral blood. This TCR was sampled from an older man with acute or convalescent COVID-19. The bases read TGTGCCAGCAGTTACTCGGGACAGGGGTATAATTCACCCCTCCACTTT. Translated, this is CASSYSGQGYNSPLHF.